Included here is one T cell receptor beta chain sequence, with context. This sample was included in a study of T cell responses to AZD1222 COVID-19 vaccine. The repertoire was sequenced with immunoSEQ multiplex PCR; TCRdb's copy has only in-frame clones and lacks some. The table shows 95,000 to 150,000 clones, with just over 90% occurring only once. Trimming took off 4 bases at V and 9 bases at J, with 22 bases between the two ends. Germline lookup yields CDR1 LGHDT and CDR2 YNNKEL (reference sequence). This CDR3 is built from 16 residues. This clonotype was sampled from an adult in good health. The chain joins TRBV3-1 (or the pseudogene TRBV3-2) to TRBJ2-1, with D perhaps TRBD2 (7 bases). Here the sequenced sample was peripheral blood, taken on day 0 of AZD1222 vaccination. In DNA, the CDR3 is TGTGCCAGCAGCCGAGGAGGGGGGGCCCAGCGTGGTGAGCAGTTCTTC. Encoded protein: CASSRGGGAQRGEQFF.